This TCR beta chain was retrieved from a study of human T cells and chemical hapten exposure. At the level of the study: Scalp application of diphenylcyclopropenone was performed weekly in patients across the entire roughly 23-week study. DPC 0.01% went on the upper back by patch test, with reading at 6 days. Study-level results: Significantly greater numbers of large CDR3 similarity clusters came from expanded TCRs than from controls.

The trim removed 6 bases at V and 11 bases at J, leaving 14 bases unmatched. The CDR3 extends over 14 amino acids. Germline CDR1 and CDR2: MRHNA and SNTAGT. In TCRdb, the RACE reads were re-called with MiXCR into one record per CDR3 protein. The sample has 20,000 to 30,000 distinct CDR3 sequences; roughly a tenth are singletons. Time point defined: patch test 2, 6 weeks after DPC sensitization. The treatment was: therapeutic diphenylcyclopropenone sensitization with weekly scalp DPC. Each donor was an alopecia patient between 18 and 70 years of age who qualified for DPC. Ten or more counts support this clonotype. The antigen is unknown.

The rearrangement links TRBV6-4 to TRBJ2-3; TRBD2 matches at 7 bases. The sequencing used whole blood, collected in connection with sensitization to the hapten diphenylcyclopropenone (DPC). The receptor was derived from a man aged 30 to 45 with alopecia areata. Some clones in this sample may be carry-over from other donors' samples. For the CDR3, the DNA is TGTGCCAGCAGCAAAGACGAAAGCGGGGTGGAGCAGTATTTT. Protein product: CASSKDESGVEQYF.